This TCR beta chain was sequenced for a study of spatial heterogeneity in lung cancer. Background on the study: More beta-chain than alpha-chain sequences were consistently detected. Raw sequencing reads included, on average, more than ten appearances of each unique TCR and UMI combination.

Sample time point: sample taken at primary tumor resection. Tumor, nontumor lung or frozen PBMC supplied whole RNA that was sequenced unsorted. Approximately 70 TRACERx patients with early, untreated non-small cell lung cancer donated samples. Only a few counts were recorded for this clonotype. A unique molecular identifier was carried by every single TCR cDNA molecule. Each CDR3 protein gets one entry after TCRdb re-called the 5' RACE reads with MiXCR. The top ten hold around 4.3% of the sample, which has more than 75,000 distinct CDR3 sequences, roughly 12% seen once. The receptor was isolated from a male donor with early-stage non-small cell lung cancer. The sequenced sample was PBMCs, obtained at surgery.

The DNA for the CDR3 is TGTGCCAGCAGCGTAGGGCAGCTTCTCACAGATACGCAGTATTTT. Translation gives CASSVGQLLTDTQYF. The chain joins TRBV9 to TRBJ2-3; D remains ambiguous. From germline, CDR1 is SGDLS and CDR2 YYNGEE. The CDR3 is 15 residues long. V gave up 0 bases and J gave up 2 bases, with 10 bases separating them.